This T cell receptor beta chain was captured in a study of blood T cell repertoires in COVID-19. Trimming at V came to 2 bases and at J to 4 bases, leaving 8 bases not matched to a gene. CDR3 length: 16 amino acids. Germline-derived CDR1 and CDR2 are SGHKS and YYEKEE (reference sequence). Generated by immunoSEQ multiplex PCR, the TCRdb table keeps only in-frame clones and is missing some. The repertoire holds approximately 110,000 clones, with 75% to 90% as singletons. The chain links TRBV5-5 to TRBJ2-2, with 7 bases matching TRBD1. This clonotype originated in a woman between 50 and 59 years old with acute or convalescent COVID-19. Sample: peripheral blood. The CDR3 coding sequence is TGTGCCAGCAGCTTTCGGCAGGGGGATTTCACCGGGGAGCTGTTTTTT. Translating it yields CASSFRQGDFTGELFF.